The 8 T cell receptor beta chains reported below all come from one sample, sequenced in a study of early T cells in non-severe SARS-CoV-2 infection (TCRdb year 2021). Library preparation employed 5' RACE. Sequencing took place on a NextSeq 500. The public reads were quality trimmed at Q25 with fastp and then assembled into clones with MiXCR by TCRdb, keeping productive beta chains. Identical CDR3 protein sequences are pooled into one entry, listed with their most common genes and DNA. This sample comprises tens of thousands of distinct CDR3 sequences, roughly a tenth of them detected only once. About 4.4% of the sample is taken by the ten largest. The specimen was whole blood. The receptors come from an adult who was a healthcare worker with PCR-confirmed SARS-CoV-2 infection or an uninfected control (not recorded which).

The rearrangement uses TRBV18 and TRBJ2-3; 9 bases line up with TRBD1. With V trimmed by 6 bases and J by 2 bases, 12 bases remained unmatched. The CDR3 is 17 amino acids. Per germline, CDR1 KGHSH and CDR2 LQKENI. The CDR3 is CASSNPPRDRVTDTQYF. The CDR3 coding sequence is TGTGCCAGCTCGAATCCTCCCCGGGACAGGGTCACAGATACGCAGTATTTT. Using reference TRBV18 and TRBJ2-3 for the parts outside the CDR3, the full variable domain is NAGVMQNPRHLVRRRGQEARLRCSPMKGHSHVYWYRQLPEEGLKFMVYLQKENIIDESGMPKERFSAEFPKEGPSILRIQQVVRGDSAAYFCASSNPPRDRVTDTQYFGPGTRLTVL.

Note on this clonotype: Relative to the germline gene, one junction end is altered; a read error may explain this. The chain recombines TRBV12-5 with TRBJ2-7; D is perhaps TRBD2 (5 bases). Germline V CDR1 and CDR2: LGHNT, FRNRAP. The CDR3 is made up of 11 amino acids. The chain's CDR3 is CAGGGDYEQYF. The CDR3 DNA is TGTGCTGGTGGAGGAGATTACGAGCAGTACTTC.

This clonotype was seen at least ten times. The V call is TRBV20-1, the J call TRBJ2-5; 9 bases fit TRBD2. CDR1 DFQATT and CDR2 SNEGSKA come from the germline V gene (reference sequence). The CDR3 is 17 amino acids. J lost 2 bases, V lost 0 bases, and 10 bases had no gene match. The CDR3 DNA sequence: TGCAGTGCTAGAGATTGGCTAGCGGGGATGATTCAAGAGACCCAGTACTTC. It specifies CSARDWLAGMIQETQYF.

This clonotype has a handful of counts. The chain has TRBV5-6 and TRBJ2-2; 8 nucleotides line up with TRBD2. Germline V lookup: CDR1 SGHDT, CDR2 YYEEEE. CDR3 length: 15 residues. V gave up 4 bases and J gave up 2 bases; unmatched junction bases: 4. CDR3: CASSHSGKNTGELFF. In DNA, the CDR3 is TGTGCCAGCAGCCATAGCGGGAAAAACACCGGGGAGCTGTTTTTT.

This clonotype was observed a handful of times. J is TRBJ2-5 and V is TRBV2, with D unresolved. V was trimmed by 4 bases and J by 4 bases, leaving 4 bases between them. CDR1 and CDR2 from the germline V gene are SNHLY and FYNNEI. The CDR3 contains 11 residues. This CDR3 is CASSGGETQYF. CDR3 bases: TGTGCCAGCAGTGGGGGAGAGACCCAGTACTTC.

CDR3 residues: CASSHWTSGPGTDTQYF. For the CDR3, the DNA is TGTGCCAGCAGCCACTGGACTAGCGGGCCTGGCACAGATACGCAGTATTTT. This sequence joins TRBV7-3 and TRBJ2-3, with 11 bases aligning to TRBD2. J gave up 1 base and V 5 bases, and 8 bases lay outside the gene matches. Germline assignment: CDR1 SGHTA and CDR2 FQGTGA. CDR3 length: 17 amino acids.

This clonotype was counted between two and nine times. The CDR3 region is CASSRPSGSSYNEQFF. In nucleotides, the CDR3 is TGTGCCAGCAGTCGACCTAGCGGCAGCTCCTACAATGAGCAGTTCTTC. The V gene is TRBV7-8, the J gene TRBJ2-1; TRBD2 matches 7 bases. CDR1 is SGHVS, CDR2 FQNEAQ, per germline. The length of the CDR3 is 16 residues. V was clipped by 6 bases and J by 0 bases; unmatched bases: 8.

This clonotype showed up just a few times. The rearrangement uses TRBV4-2 and TRBJ2-7; 7 nucleotides match TRBD1. This CDR3 region has 18 residues. Germline loops: CDR1 LGHNA, CDR2 YNFKEQ. The V gene end was trimmed by 2 bases and the J gene end by 1 base; junction bases not matched to a gene: 14. The CDR3 coding sequence is TGTGCCAGCAGCCAAAGACGAGGGACAGAAGACTTTTCCTACGAGCAGTACTTC. It translates to CASSQRRGTEDFSYEQYF.